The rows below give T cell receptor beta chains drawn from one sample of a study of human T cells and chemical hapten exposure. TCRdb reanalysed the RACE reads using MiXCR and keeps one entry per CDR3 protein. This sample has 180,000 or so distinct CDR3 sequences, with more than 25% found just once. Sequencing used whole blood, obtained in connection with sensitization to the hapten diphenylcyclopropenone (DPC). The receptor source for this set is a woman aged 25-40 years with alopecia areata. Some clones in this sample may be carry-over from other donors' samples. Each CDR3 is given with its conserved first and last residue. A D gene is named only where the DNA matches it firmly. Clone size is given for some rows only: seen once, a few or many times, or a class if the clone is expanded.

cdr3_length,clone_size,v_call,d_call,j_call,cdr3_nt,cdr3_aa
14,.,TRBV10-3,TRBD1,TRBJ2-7,TGTGCCATCAGTCTCCTCGGGACAGGGAGCGAGCAGTACTTC,CAISLLGTGSEQYF
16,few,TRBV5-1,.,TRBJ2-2,TGCGCCAGCAGCTTGGATCCAGGGGCGAACACCGGGGAGCTGTTTTTT,CASSLDPGANTGELFF
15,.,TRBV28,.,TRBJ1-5,TGTGCCAGCAGTTTCGGGGGATCCGGAGGTCAGCCCCAGCATTTT,CASSFGGSGGQPQHF
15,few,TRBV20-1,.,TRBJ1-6,TGCAGTGCTAGACCCGGACAGCATCGGAATTCACCCCTCCACTTT,CSARPGQHRNSPLHF
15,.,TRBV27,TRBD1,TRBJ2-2,TGTGCCAGCAGTCCGACAGGGGCCCCGACCGGGGAGCTGTTTTTT,CASSPTGAPTGELFF
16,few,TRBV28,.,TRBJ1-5,TGTGCCAGCAGTTTACTAGGGGAAGGTGGCAATCAGCCCCAGCATTTT,CASSLLGEGGNQPQHF
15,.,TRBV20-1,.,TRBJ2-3,TGCAGTGCGACGAGAGCGGAGGCTAGCACAGATACGCAGTATTTT,CSATRAEASTDTQYF
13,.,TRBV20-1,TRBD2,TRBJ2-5,TGCAGTGCTTGGACTAGCGGGCCAGGGACCCAGTACTTC,CSAWTSGPGTQYF
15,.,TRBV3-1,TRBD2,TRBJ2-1,TGTGCCAGCAGCCACCGACTAGCGGGGGACAATGAGCAGTTCTTC,CASSHRLAGDNEQFF
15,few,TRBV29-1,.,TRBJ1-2,TGCAGCGTTGATTTCGCCAGGAGCTCGGGCTATGGCTACACCTTC,CSVDFARSSGYGYTF
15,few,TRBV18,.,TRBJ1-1,TGTGCCAGCTCACCATCAACACGGGGGCCTACTGAAGCTTTCTTT,CASSPSTRGPTEAFF
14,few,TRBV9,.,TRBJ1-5,TGTGCCAGCAGCGCAGACAGCTACAATCAGCCCCAGCATTTT,CASSADSYNQPQHF
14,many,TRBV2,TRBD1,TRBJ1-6,TGTGCCAGCAGTTGGACAGGGGGTAATTCACCCCTCCACTTT,CASSWTGGNSPLHF
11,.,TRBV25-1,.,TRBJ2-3,TGTGCCAGCAGTGTGGTAAATACGCAGTATTTT,CASSVVNTQYF
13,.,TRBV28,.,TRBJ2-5,TGTGCCAGCAGAGGTGGCGGGTACGGGGCCCAGTACTTC,CASRGGGYGAQYF
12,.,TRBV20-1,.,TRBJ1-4,TGCAGTGCTCCAGGGCGGAATGAAAAACTGTTTTTT,CSAPGRNEKLFF
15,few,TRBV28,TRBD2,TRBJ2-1,TGTGCCAGCACCTACCGGACTAGCTGGTCCAATGAGCAGTTCTTC,CASTYRTSWSNEQFF
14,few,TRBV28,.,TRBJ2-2,TGTGCCAGCAGAATGGTGGATGAGTCCGGGGAGCTGTTTTTT,CASRMVDESGELFF
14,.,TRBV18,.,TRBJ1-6,TGTGCCAGCTCACCACAGGGTACGGATTCACCCCTCCACTTT,CASSPQGTDSPLHF
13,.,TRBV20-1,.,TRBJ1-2,TGCAGTGCTATTGGGACAAATAACTATGGCTACACCTTC,CSAIGTNNYGYTF
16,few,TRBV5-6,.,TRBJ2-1,TGTGCCAGCAGCTTGTTTGGGACCTTCTCCTACAATGAGCAGTTCTTC,CASSLFGTFSYNEQFF
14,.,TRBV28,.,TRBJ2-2,TGTGCCAGCAGGACTAGGGCCTCCACCGGGGAGCTGTTTTTT,CASRTRASTGELFF
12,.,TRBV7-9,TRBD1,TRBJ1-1,TGTGCCAGCAGCCTCCAGGACAGGGCAGCTTTCTTT,CASSLQDRAAFF
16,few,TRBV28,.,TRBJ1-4,TGTGCCAGCAGTTCCCGCATCCAGGGGACTAATGAAAAACTGTTTTTT,CASSSRIQGTNEKLFF
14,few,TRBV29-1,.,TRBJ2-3,TGCAGCGCCCCCCTTGCGGCGATTCCAGATACGCAGTATTTT,CSAPLAAIPDTQYF
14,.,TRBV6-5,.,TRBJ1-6,TGTGCCAGCAGGCCGGGACCGTATAATTCACCCCTCCACTTT,CASRPGPYNSPLHF
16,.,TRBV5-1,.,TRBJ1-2,TGCGCCAGCAGCTTGGGCCGGGCCTTGGGAAGCTATGGCTACACCTTC,CASSLGRALGSYGYTF
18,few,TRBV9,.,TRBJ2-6,TGTGCCAGCAGCGCGAGGGATATGGGATCATCTGGGGCCAACGTCCTGACTTTC,CASSARDMGSSGANVLTF
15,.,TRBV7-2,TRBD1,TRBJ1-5,TGTGCCAGCAGCCCCGGGACAGGGGTTAGGCAGCCCCAGCATTTT,CASSPGTGVRQPQHF
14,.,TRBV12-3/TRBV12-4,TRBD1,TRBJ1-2,TGTGCCAGCAGTTTAGATTCATACAGGGGGGACTACACCTTC,CASSLDSYRGDYTF
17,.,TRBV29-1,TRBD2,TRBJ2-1,TGCAGCGTTGAAGGTCAGACTAGCGGGAGTGAGGACAATGAGCAGTTCTTC,CSVEGQTSGSEDNEQFF
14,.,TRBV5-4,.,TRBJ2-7,TGTGCCAGCAGCTTGGGGACAGTCGCCTACGAGCAGTACTTC,CASSLGTVAYEQYF
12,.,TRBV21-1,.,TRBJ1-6,TGTGCCAGCACCGGTCGGTTCCCACCCCTCCACTTT,CASTGRFPPLHF
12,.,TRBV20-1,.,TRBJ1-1,TGCAGTGCTAGAAGGGGTAACGCTGAAGCTTTCTTT,CSARRGNAEAFF
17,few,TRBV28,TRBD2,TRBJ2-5,TGTGCCAGCAGTTTAGCTGGAGATAGCGGGGGAAGAGAGACCCAGTACTTC,CASSLAGDSGGRETQYF
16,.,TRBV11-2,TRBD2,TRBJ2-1,TGTGCCAGCAGCTTAGTAGGGCGGGAGCCCTACAATGAGCAGTTCTTC,CASSLVGREPYNEQFF
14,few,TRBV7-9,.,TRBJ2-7,TGTGCCACTACCAACCTCGGGGAATCCTACGAGCAGTACTTC,CATTNLGESYEQYF
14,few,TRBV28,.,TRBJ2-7,TGTGCCAGCAGTTTATCGCGGGTGTTTAACGAGCAGTACTTC,CASSLSRVFNEQYF
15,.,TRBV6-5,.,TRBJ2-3,TGTGCCAGCAGCTGGGACATCTGGGGAACAGATACGCAGTATTTT,CASSWDIWGTDTQYF
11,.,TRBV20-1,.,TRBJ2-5,TGCAGTGCTAAGCTCCAAGAGACCCAGTACTTC,CSAKLQETQYF
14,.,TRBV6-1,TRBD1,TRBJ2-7,TGTGCCAGCAGCGAGACAGGGTTTTCCTACGAGCAGTACTTC,CASSETGFSYEQYF
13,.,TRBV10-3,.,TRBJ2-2,TGTGCCATCAGCAGCACGGACACCGGGGAGCTGTTTTTT,CAISSTDTGELFF